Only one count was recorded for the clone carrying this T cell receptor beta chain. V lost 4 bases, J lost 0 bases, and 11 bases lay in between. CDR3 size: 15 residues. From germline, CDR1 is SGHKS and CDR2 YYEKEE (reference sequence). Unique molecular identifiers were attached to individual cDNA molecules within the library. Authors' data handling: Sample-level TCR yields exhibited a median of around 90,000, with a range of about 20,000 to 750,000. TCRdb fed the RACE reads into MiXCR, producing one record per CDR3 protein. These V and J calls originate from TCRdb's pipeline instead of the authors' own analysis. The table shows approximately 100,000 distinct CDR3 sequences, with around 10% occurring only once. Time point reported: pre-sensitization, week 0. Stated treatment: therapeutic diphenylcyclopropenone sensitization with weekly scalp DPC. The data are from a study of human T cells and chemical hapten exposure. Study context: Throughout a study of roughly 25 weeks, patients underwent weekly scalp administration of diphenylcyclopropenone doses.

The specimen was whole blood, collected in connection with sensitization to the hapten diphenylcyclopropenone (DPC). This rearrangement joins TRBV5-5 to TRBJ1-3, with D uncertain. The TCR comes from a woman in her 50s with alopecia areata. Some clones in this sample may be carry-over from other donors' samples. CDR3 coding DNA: TGTGCCAGCAGCCTATTGTCTGGCTCTGGAAACACCATATATTTT. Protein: CASSLLSGSGNTIYF.